Listed below are T cell receptor beta chains from one sample, sequenced in a study of OX40 agonist ivuxolimab in advanced cancers. The repertoire was sequenced with immunoSEQ multiplex PCR; TCRdb's copy has only in-frame clones and lacks some. The sample has 40,000 to 45,000 clones; 75% to 90% are singletons. Material: CD4+ or CD8+ T cells sorted from blood, obtained in a trial of the OX40 agonist ivuxolimab. These receptors all stem from an adult with an advanced solid tumor such as melanoma, head and neck, liver or kidney cancer. CDR3s include the opening cysteine and the closing phenylalanine or tryptophan. D genes are given only for firm matches. Clone size, where shown, is once, few, many, or a class for clones that have expanded.

clone size	V gene	J gene	D gene	CDR3 protein	CDR3 DNA
-	TRBV30	TRBJ2-1	-	CAWNDRNEQFF	TGTGCCTGGAATGACAGAAATGAGCAGTTCTTC
once	TRBV13	TRBJ2-7	-	CASSFSGTYEQYF	TGTGCCAGCAGCTTCTCGGGAACCTACGAGCAGTACTTC
few	TRBV18	TRBJ1-1	-	CASSPERVRDTEAFF	TGTGCCAGCTCACCAGAGAGGGTACGGGACACTGAAGCTTTCTTT
-	TRBV7-2	TRBJ2-2	TRBD2	CASSSAGRVAGELFF	TGTGCCAGCAGCTCCGCTGGGAGGGTGGCCGGGGAGCTGTTTTTT
-	TRBV30	TRBJ2-2	TRBD2	CAWAGTRKAGELFF	TGTGCCTGGGCCGGGACTAGGAAAGCCGGGGAGCTGTTTTTT
-	TRBV5-8	TRBJ1-4	-	CASSPVNEKLFF	TGTGCCAGCAGCCCAGTTAATGAAAAACTGTTTTTT
-	TRBV25-1	TRBJ2-5	TRBD2	CASSEFSGRVLETQYF	TGTGCCAGCAGTGAATTTAGCGGGAGGGTTCTAGAGACCCAGTACTTC
-	TRBV6-5	TRBJ2-7	-	CASSTGLQGYEQYF	TGTGCCAGCAGTACGGGACTACAGGGGTACGAGCAGTACTTC
few	TRBV5-1	TRBJ2-5	TRBD2	CASSHRGGSEETQYF	TGCGCCAGCAGTCATAGAGGCGGGAGCGAAGAGACCCAGTACTTC
-	TRBV28	TRBJ1-6	TRBD1	CASSFGQVNNSPLHF	TGTGCCAGCAGTTTTGGACAGGTGAATAATTCACCCCTCCACTTT
-	TRBV5-1	TRBJ2-5	TRBD2	CASSLAAGAEETQYF	TGCGCCAGCAGCTTGGCGGCGGGAGCTGAAGAGACCCAGTACTTC
few	TRBV7-6	TRBJ2-2	TRBD2	CASSLETSGKSGELFF	TGTGCCAGCAGCTTAGAGACTAGCGGGAAGAGCGGTGAGCTGTTTTTT
-	TRBV9	TRBJ2-3	TRBD2	CASSVAPELLAGSTDTQYF	TGTGCCAGCAGCGTAGCACCCGAATTACTAGCGGGGAGCACAGATACGCAGTATTTT
-	TRBV30	TRBJ1-1	-	CAWSGVGKDTEAFF	TGTGCCTGGAGTGGGGTCGGAAAGGACACTGAAGCTTTCTTT
-	TRBV9	TRBJ1-6	-	CASSVVGGDSPLHF	TGTGCCAGCAGCGTAGTAGGCGGCGATTCACCCCTCCACTTT
-	TRBV11-1	TRBJ2-7	-	CASSLASRGNHEQYF	TGTGCCAGCAGCTTAGCTTCGAGGGGGAACCACGAGCAGTACTTC
-	TRBV2	TRBJ2-1	-	CASSASGGVNEQFF	TGTGCCAGCAGTGCTTCTGGAGGGGTAAATGAGCAGTTCTTC
once	TRBV19	TRBJ1-1	TRBD1	CASTQMRDRSYSLHAEAFF	TGTGCCAGTACCCAAATGCGGGACAGATCATATTCCCTACACGCTGAAGCTTTCTTT
-	TRBV30	TRBJ2-5	-	CAWRKYQETQYF	TGTGCCTGGAGGAAGTACCAAGAGACCCAGTACTTC
-	TRBV10-1	TRBJ1-2	-	CASSERGRNYGYTF	TGCGCCAGCAGTGAGAGGGGACGCAACTATGGCTACACCTTC
-	TRBV11-2	TRBJ2-1	-	CASSYFPTGPEQFF	TGTGCCAGCAGTTATTTCCCAACCGGGCCCGAGCAGTTCTTC
-	TRBV2	TRBJ2-7	-	CASVRGAGSYEQYF	TGTGCCAGCGTACGAGGGGCCGGCTCCTACGAGCAGTACTTC
-	TRBV5-1	TRBJ1-1	TRBD1	CASSPGQGWGTEAFF	TGCGCCAGCAGCCCTGGACAGGGATGGGGCACTGAAGCTTTCTTT
-	TRBV29-1	TRBJ2-5	-	CSAVPGTPDSIQETQYF	TGCAGCGCCGTACCCGGGACACCAGACTCCATTCAAGAGACCCAGTACTTC
-	TRBV4-1	TRBJ2-5	-	CASSPARGQETQYF	TGCGCCAGCAGCCCCGCCAGGGGCCAAGAGACCCAGTACTTC
-	TRBV6-6	TRBJ2-2	-	CATKSPGFANTGELFF	TGTGCCACAAAATCCCCAGGGTTCGCGAACACCGGGGAGCTGTTTTTT
once	TRBV7-8	TRBJ2-1	-	CASSLDLGVNEQFF	TGTGCCAGCAGCTTAGATCTAGGAGTCAATGAGCAGTTCTTC
once	TRBV28	TRBJ2-1	TRBD1	CASSQFRTGGNEQFF	TGTGCCAGCAGTCAATTCCGGACAGGGGGGAATGAGCAGTTCTTC
-	TRBV25-1	TRBJ2-7	-	CASSLQGFSYEQYF	TGTGCCAGCAGTCTACAGGGTTTTTCCTACGAGCAGTACTTC
once	TRBV11-2	TRBJ2-4	-	CASSLDLRVAEGTKNIQYF	TGTGCCAGCAGCTTAGATCTACGGGTGGCCGAGGGGACCAAAAACATTCAGTACTTC
few	TRBV5-1	TRBJ2-6	-	CASSVYRDLGANVLTF	TGCGCCAGCAGCGTCTACCGGGACCTTGGGGCCAACGTCCTGACTTTC
-	TRBV28	TRBJ1-5	-	CASSLIEGNQPQHF	TGTGCCAGCAGTTTAATAGAGGGCAATCAGCCCCAGCATTTT
-	TRBV19	TRBJ2-3	TRBD2	CASSPPLAGGGLDTQYF	TGTGCCAGTAGTCCACCCCTAGCGGGAGGAGGGCTGGATACGCAGTATTTT
-	TRBV10-3	TRBJ2-2	TRBD2	CAISETSGLNTGELFF	TGTGCCATCAGTGAGACTAGCGGGCTGAACACCGGGGAGCTGTTTTTT
-	TRBV28	TRBJ1-5	-	CASHLGGGNQPQHF	TGTGCCAGCCATTTAGGAGGGGGAAATCAGCCCCAGCATTTT
-	TRBV7-7	TRBJ2-2	TRBD2	CASSAGSSGRAGELFF	TGTGCTAGCAGCGCAGGCTCTAGCGGGAGGGCCGGGGAGCTGTTTTTT
-	TRBV7-3	TRBJ2-5	-	CASSATGMKTQYF	TGTGCCAGCAGCGCCACGGGGATGAAGACCCAGTACTTC
-	TRBV7-6	TRBJ2-3	-	CASSPIAADPRAYF	TGTGCCAGCAGCCCTATAGCGGCCGACCCGCGGGCGTATTTT
-	TRBV30	TRBJ2-3	TRBD2	CAWSGGLAGRADTQYF	TGTGCCTGGAGTGGGGGGCTAGCGGGAAGGGCAGATACGCAGTATTTT
once	TRBV7-9	TRBJ2-5	-	CASSISIDETQYF	TGTGCCAGCAGCATTAGTATCGATGAGACCCAGTACTTC
-	TRBV10-1	TRBJ2-1	TRBD2	CASSGASGRGYNEQFF	TGCGCCAGCAGTGGGGCTAGCGGGAGAGGATACAATGAGCAGTTCTTC
-	TRBV11-2	TRBJ1-2	-	CASSPDSFYGYTF	TGTGCCAGCAGCCCAGACTCCTTCTATGGCTACACCTTC
few	TRBV29-1	TRBJ2-5	-	CSGAEVQETQYF	TGCAGCGGGGCTGAGGTTCAAGAGACCCAGTACTTC
once	TRBV14	TRBJ2-5	TRBD1	CASSQDGRQGLDETQYF	TGTGCCAGCAGCCAAGATGGTAGACAGGGCCTAGACGAGACCCAGTACTTC
-	TRBV9	TRBJ1-1	-	CASSVEWGGPTEAFF	TGTGCCAGCAGCGTAGAATGGGGGGGCCCCACTGAAGCTTTCTTT
-	TRBV2	TRBJ2-5	TRBD1	CASQGQTFQETQYF	TGTGCCAGCCAGGGACAGACATTCCAAGAGACCCAGTACTTC
-	TRBV5-4	TRBJ2-5	-	CASSLAGRETQYF	TGTGCCAGCAGCTTGGCGGGCAGGGAGACCCAGTACTTC
-	TRBV5-6	TRBJ2-4	-	CASSLGGARNIQYF	TGTGCCAGCAGCTTGGGAGGGGCAAGGAACATTCAGTACTTC
-	TRBV27	TRBJ2-2	TRBD2	CASSFFTSGRSAGELFF	TGTGCCAGCAGTTTTTTCACTAGCGGGAGATCCGCCGGGGAGCTGTTTTTT
-	TRBV19	TRBJ1-1	-	CASSIWRLNTEAFF	TGTGCCAGTAGTATCTGGCGGCTGAACACTGAAGCTTTCTTT
-	TRBV10-1	TRBJ2-7	-	CASSEGSSYEQYF	TGCGCCAGCAGTGAGGGCAGCTCCTACGAGCAGTACTTC